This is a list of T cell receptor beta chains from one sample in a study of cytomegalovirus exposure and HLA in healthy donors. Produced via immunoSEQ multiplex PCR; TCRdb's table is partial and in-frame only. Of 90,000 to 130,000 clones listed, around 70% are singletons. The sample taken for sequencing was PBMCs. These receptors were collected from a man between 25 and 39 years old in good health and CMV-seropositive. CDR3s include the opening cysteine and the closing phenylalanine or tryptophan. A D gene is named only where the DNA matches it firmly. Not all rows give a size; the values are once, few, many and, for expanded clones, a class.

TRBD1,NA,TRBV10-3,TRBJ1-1,CAISEGDSSFEAFF,TGTGCCATCAGTGAAGGGGACAGCTCTTTTGAAGCTTTCTTT
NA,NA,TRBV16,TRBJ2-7,CASSRGQQGSYEQYF,TGTGCCAGCAGCCGGGGCCAACAGGGTTCCTACGAGCAGTACTTC
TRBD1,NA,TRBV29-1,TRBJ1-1,CSATPMTGAGTEAFF,TGCAGCGCTACTCCCATGACAGGGGCTGGGACTGAAGCTTTCTTT
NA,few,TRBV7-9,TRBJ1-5,CASRGPNLGNQPQHF,TGTGCCAGCAGGGGCCCAAATTTGGGCAATCAGCCCCAGCATTTT
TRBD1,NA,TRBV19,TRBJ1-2,CASSPPADRRLYGYTF,TGTGCCAGTAGTCCACCCGCGGACAGGCGCCTCTATGGCTACACCTTC
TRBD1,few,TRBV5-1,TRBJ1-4,CASSLRDRENEKLFF,TGCGCCAGCAGCTTGCGGGACAGAGAGAATGAAAAACTGTTTTTT
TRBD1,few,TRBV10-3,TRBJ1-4,CAISESGTGTGFLSANEKLFF,TGTGCCATCAGTGAGTCGGGCACGGGGACAGGGTTCCTTTCGGCTAATGAAAAACTGTTTTTT
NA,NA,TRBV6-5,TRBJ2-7,CASSKSGLSYEQYF,TGTGCCAGCAGTAAATCGGGACTCAGCTACGAGCAGTACTTC
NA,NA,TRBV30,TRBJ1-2,CAGRDRNYGYPF,TGTGCCGGACGGGATCGAAACTATGGCTACCCCTTC
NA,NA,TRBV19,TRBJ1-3,CASSDSSENTIYF,TGTGCCAGTAGCGACAGCTCCGAAAACACCATATATTTT
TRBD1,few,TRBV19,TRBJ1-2,CASSSRTGGPGYTF,TGTGCCAGTAGTTCCCGGACAGGAGGTCCTGGCTACACCTTC
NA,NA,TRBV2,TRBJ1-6,CASSKSSYNSPLHF,TGTGCCAGCTCCAAGAGCTCCTATAATTCACCCCTCCACTTT
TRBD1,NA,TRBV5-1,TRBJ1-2,CASSFTGGRGYTF,TGCGCCAGCAGCTTTACAGGGGGCAGGGGCTACACCTTC
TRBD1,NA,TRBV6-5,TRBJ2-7,CASSLTGDEQYF,TGTGCCAGCAGTCTTACAGGGGACGAGCAGTACTTC
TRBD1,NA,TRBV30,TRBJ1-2,CAWSVNRGVYGYTF,TGTGCCTGGAGTGTAAACAGGGGGGTCTATGGCTACACCTTC
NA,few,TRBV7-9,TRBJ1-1,CASSLYIEAFF,TGTGCCAGCAGCTTGTATATCGAAGCTTTCTTT
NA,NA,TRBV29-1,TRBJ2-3,CSVEGQGFTDTQYF,TGCAGCGTTGAAGGCCAGGGGTTCACAGATACGCAGTATTTT
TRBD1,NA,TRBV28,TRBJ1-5,CASRGQLGSNQPQHF,TGTGCCAGTAGGGGGCAGCTCGGAAGCAATCAGCCCCAGCATTTT
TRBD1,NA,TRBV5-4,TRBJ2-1,CASSLGDRAYNEQFF,TGTGCCAGCAGCTTGGGGGACAGGGCCTACAATGAGCAGTTCTTC
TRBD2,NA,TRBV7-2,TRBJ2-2,CASSFWGGVGGELFF,TGTGCCAGCAGCTTTTGGGGGGGGGTCGGCGGGGAGCTGTTTTTT
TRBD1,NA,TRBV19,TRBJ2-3,CATKRGQQQKDTQYF,TGTGCCACCAAACGGGGACAGCAACAAAAAGATACGCAGTATTTT
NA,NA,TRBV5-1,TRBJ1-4,CASSTGGGSEKLFF,TGCGCCAGCAGCACGGGGGGCGGGAGCGAAAAACTGTTTTTT
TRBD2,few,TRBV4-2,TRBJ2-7,CASSISSGENYEQYF,TGTGCCAGCAGCATAAGTAGCGGGGAAAACTACGAGCAGTACTTC
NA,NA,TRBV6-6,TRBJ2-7,CASRMDYPYEQYF,TGTGCCAGCAGGATGGACTACCCCTACGAGCAGTACTTC
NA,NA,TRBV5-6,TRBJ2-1,CASSRDGPRPREQFF,TGTGCCAGCAGCCGGGATGGACCCCGACCGCGTGAGCAGTTCTTC
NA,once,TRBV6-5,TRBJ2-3,CASSPTRADTQYF,TGTGCCAGCAGCCCCACTAGGGCAGATACGCAGTATTTT
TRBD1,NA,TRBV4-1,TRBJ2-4,CASSPGQGLDIQYF,TGCGCCAGCAGCCCTGGACAGGGTTTGGACATTCAGTACTTC
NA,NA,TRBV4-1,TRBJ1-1,CASSITGMNTEAFF,TGCGCCAGCAGCATAACAGGGATGAACACTGAAGCTTTCTTT
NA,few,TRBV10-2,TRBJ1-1,CASSDVGGQGTEAFF,TGCGCCAGCAGTGATGTCGGGGGGCAGGGGACTGAAGCTTTCTTT
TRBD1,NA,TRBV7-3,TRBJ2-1,CASSRQGGDNEQFF,TGTGCCAGCAGCCGACAGGGCGGTGACAATGAGCAGTTCTTC
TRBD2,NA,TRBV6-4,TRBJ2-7,CASSDGSLAGGTYEQYF,TGTGCCAGCAGTGACGGATCCCTAGCGGGGGGGACCTACGAGCAGTACTTC
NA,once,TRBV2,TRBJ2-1,CASSDRGSSYNEQFF,TGTGCCAGCAGTGATAGGGGGAGCTCCTACAATGAGCAGTTCTTC
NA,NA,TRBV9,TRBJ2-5,CASSPPRGEKTQYF,TGTGCCAGCAGCCCCCCCAGGGGCGAAAAGACCCAGTACTTC
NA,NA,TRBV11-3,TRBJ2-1,CASSPSARVAYNEQFF,TGTGCCAGCAGCCCAAGCGCCAGGGTAGCCTACAATGAGCAGTTCTTC
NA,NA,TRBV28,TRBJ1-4,CASSSRGVGEKLFF,TGTGCCAGCAGTTCCCGGGGAGTCGGGGAAAAACTGTTTTTT
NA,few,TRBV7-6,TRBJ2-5,CASSQGGETQYF,TGTGCCAGCAGCCAAGGGGGTGAGACCCAGTACTTC
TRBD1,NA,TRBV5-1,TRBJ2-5,CASSITGGPQETQYF,TGCGCCAGCAGCATCACAGGGGGCCCCCAGGAGACCCAGTACTTC
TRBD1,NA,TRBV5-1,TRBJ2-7,CASSGTGLRSYEQYF,TGCGCCAGCAGCGGGACAGGGTTGCGCTCCTACGAGCAGTACTTC
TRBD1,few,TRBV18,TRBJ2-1,CASSPDRGYNEQFF,TGTGCCAGCTCACCCGACAGGGGCTACAATGAGCAGTTCTTC
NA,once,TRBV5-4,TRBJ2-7,CASSLVGQSYERYF,TGTGCCAGCAGCTTGGTCGGACAGTCCTACGAGCGGTACTTC
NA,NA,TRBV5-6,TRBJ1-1,CASSTGVTANTEAFF,TGTGCCAGCAGCACGGGGGTGACAGCGAACACTGAAGCTTTCTTT
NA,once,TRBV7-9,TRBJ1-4,CASSFPGVHAKLFF,TGTGCCAGCAGCTTTCCAGGGGTCCATGCAAAACTGTTTTTT
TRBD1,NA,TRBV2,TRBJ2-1,CASSRGQGVFYEQFF,TGTGCCAGCAGTCGGGGACAGGGGGTATTTTATGAGCAGTTCTTC
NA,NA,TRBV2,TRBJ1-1,CASIEARHLNTEAFF,TGTGCCAGCATCGAAGCGAGACACTTGAACACTGAAGCTTTCTTT
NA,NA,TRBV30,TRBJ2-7,CAWSVLQGTAPQYF,TGTGCCTGGAGTGTACTTCAGGGGACCGCACCCCAGTACTTC
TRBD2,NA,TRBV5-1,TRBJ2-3,CASSLVPSGAGDTQYF,TGCGCCAGCAGCTTGGTTCCTAGCGGGGCTGGGGATACGCAGTATTTT
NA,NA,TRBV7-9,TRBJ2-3,CASSLEGWTADTQYF,TGTGCCAGCAGCTTAGAAGGGTGGACTGCAGATACGCAGTATTTT
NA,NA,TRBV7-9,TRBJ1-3,CASSLLGGTSGNTIYF,TGTGCCAGCAGCTTACTCGGAGGGACCTCTGGAAACACCATATATTTT
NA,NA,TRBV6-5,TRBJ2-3,CASSPRDSSTDTQYF,TGTGCCAGCAGTCCCCGGGACTCGAGCACAGATACGCAGTATTTT
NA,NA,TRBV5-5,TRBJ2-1,CASSFRVSSYNEQFF,TGTGCCAGCAGCTTCAGGGTGAGCTCCTACAATGAGCAGTTCTTC